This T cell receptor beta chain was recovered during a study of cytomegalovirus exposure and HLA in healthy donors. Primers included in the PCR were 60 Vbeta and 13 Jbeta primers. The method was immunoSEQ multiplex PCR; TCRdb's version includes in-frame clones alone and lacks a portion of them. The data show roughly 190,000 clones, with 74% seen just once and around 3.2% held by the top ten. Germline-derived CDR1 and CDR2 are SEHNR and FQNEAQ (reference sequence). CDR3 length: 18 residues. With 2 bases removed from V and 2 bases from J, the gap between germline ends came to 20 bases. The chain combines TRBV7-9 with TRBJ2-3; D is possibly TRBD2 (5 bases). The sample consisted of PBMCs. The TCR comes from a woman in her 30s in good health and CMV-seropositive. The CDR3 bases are TGTGCCAGCAGCTTACGGGAACGGGCCAGCCCAAACACAGATACGCAGTATTTT. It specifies CASSLRERASPNTDTQYF.